This T cell receptor beta chain derives from a study of tumor-infiltrating lymphocytes in primary liver carcinoma (dated by TCRdb to about 2017). About the study as a whole: Of the five patients, three men and two women aged 30 to 69 years, four had hepatocellular carcinoma and one had combined HCC and intrahepatic cholangiocarcinoma. Tumors of the five patients were stage T1-T3 N0M0 with maximum diameters of roughly 4.2 to 11 cm. Each sample produced about 3.5 to 8 million productive TCRbeta reads, and read depth showed no significant difference between tissue types. TCRbeta repertoire sequencing, expression microarrays and whole-exome sequencing were combined in the study across five regions of each liver tumor, with adjacent normal tissue and blood also included. A total of roughly 35 specimens from 5 patients, comprising 25 or so tumor regions, 5 adjacent noncancerous liver tissues and 5 peripheral blood samples, were covered by TCRbeta repertoire sequencing. Agilent mRNA microarray profiling was performed on the roughly 25 tumor region samples to relate TCRbeta repertoire diversity to the local molecular phenotype. Repertoires from technical replicates were highly reproducible, with mean shared-clone rates around 0.87 and correlation coefficients above 0.98. Results the study describes overall, beyond this receptor: The study included only a few patients, and the authors note findings should be validated in a larger study. Only roughly 8-25% of top clones appeared in all five regions of a tumor, which suggests that tumor-infiltrating T cells are spatially heterogeneous. Only the TCR beta chain was sequenced, so true repertoire diversity is likely underestimated because unpaired alpha chains were not captured. The top 250 clones made up a significantly larger repertoire fraction in tumors than in blood (p = 0.039). Repertoire overlap was higher between tumor regions (mean about 36%) than tumor-adjacent (approximately 17%) or tumor-blood (14%) pairs, consistent with antigen-driven expansion. Bulk unsorted samples precluded comparing CD4+ and CD8+ T cell repertoires.

TCRbeta-specific cDNA was reverse-transcribed from 500 ng total RNA using a constant-region primer and ProtoScript II reverse transcriptase. TCRbeta libraries were built with three nested multiplex PCR rounds, a slightly modified ARM-PCR procedure. Sample barcodes and Illumina adapters were attached in a final 25-cycle PCR using Deep VentR polymerase. Before sequencing, amplicons between 200 and 500 bp were purified from gel using a QIAquick gel extraction kit. An Illumina HiSeq 2500 was used to sequence the TCRbeta amplicons, generating 250-bp paired-end reads. In the original analysis: Reads were quality-trimmed with Trimmomatic v0.33, and paired reads were merged with FLASH v1.2.11 to recover full CDR3 sequences. V, D and J germline segments were assigned to the rearranged TCRbeta sequences by MiGEC v1.2.1b. VDJtools v1.0.0 computed clonotype statistics and Shannon-Wiener diversity indices. Except for diversity analysis, only the 250 most abundant clonotypes of each sample were used in subsequent analyses to reduce sampling bias. The public sequencing data were trimmed at Q25 with fastp and processed into clonotypes with MiXCR by TCRdb, which kept only in-frame beta chains. Rows with a matching CDR3 protein are joined into one entry that keeps the most common DNA and genes. The V and J calls come from TCRdb's annotation, not from the publication. For this sample there are 90,000 to 150,000 distinct CDR3 sequences; about 68% appear just once. Around 9.3% of the sample belongs to the ten largest clones.

With respect to this clonotype: This clone's antigen is unknown. Germline and junction disagree at one end, which may indicate a read error.

Without any cell sorting, total RNA and DNA were co-extracted from approximately 22-30 mg of bulk tissue using the AllPrep DNA/RNA mini kit. Between late 2015 and March 2016, 4 to 6 patients in China with histopathologically diagnosed primary liver carcinoma had surgical resection. At the time of sampling, the patients were treatment-naive and had chronic HBV infection. Five spatially separated regions were sampled from each tumor: the superior, inferior, left-lateral and right-lateral poles, plus the tumor centre. According to histology, viable tumor cells made up more than 75% of every tumor sample. Pieces of fresh tumor and adjacent tissue were cut in half, with one half kept in RNAlater at -80 degrees C and the other half sent for histology. The source material was liver tumor tissue from sampling region 1. What this sample's cell subset or site label stands for: tumor region T1, superior pole. The sequence was collected from a woman aged 55-70 years with primary liver carcinoma and hepatitis B virus infection.

The CDR3 loop reads CASSLVASGSGAIVLTF. The DNA sequence follows: TGCGCCAGCAGCTTGGTTGCCTCAGGCTCTGGGGCCATCGTCCTGACTTTC. The chain employs TRBV5-1 and TRBJ2-6; TRBD1 is a possible D gene, resting on 5 matching bases. CDR1 is given as SGHRS and CDR2 as YFSETQ, both from the germline V gene. From the cysteine through the phenylalanine, the CDR3 covers 17 amino acids. Only CDR3 DNA remains: 51 bases, in frame from the first base.